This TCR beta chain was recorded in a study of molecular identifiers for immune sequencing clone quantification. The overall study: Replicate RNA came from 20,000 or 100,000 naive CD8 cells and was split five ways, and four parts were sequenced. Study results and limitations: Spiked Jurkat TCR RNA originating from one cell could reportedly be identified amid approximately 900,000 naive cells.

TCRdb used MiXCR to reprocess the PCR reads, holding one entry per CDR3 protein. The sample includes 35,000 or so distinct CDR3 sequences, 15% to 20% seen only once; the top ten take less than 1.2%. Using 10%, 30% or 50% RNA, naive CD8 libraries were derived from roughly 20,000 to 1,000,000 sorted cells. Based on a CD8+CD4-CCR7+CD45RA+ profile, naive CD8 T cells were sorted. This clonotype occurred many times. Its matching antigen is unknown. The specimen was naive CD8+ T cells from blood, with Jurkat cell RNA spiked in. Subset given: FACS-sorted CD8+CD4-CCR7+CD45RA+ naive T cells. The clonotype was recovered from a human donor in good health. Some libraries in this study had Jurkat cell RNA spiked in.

CDR3 nucleotides: TGTGCCAGCAGTTTACCCATCCGGGACCGAGCATCTCAAGAGACCCAGTACTTC. This sequence encodes CASSLPIRDRASQETQYF. This rearrangement joins TRBV28 to TRBJ2-5, with D perhaps matching TRBD1 or TRBD2 (5 bases each). The V gene lost 2 bases and the J gene lost 2 bases, with 21 bases spanning the gap. Per the germline V gene, CDR1 is MDHEN and CDR2 is SYDVKM. The CDR3 runs to 18 residues. The variable domain in full, completed from reference TRBV28 and TRBJ2-5, reads DVKVTQSSRYLVKRTGEKVFLECVQDMDHENMFWYRQDPGLGLRLIYFSYDVKMKEKGDIPEGYSVSREKKERFSLILESASTNQTSMYLCASSLPIRDRASQETQYFGPGTRLLVL.